Sequencing of this T cell receptor beta chain was carried out in a study of T cell changes during pregnancy in multiple sclerosis. Assay used: immunoSEQ multiplex PCR; TCRdb lists only in-frame clones, some missing. Of over 55,000 clones detected, roughly 88% appear once; the ten largest clones hold more than 8%. This TCR was sampled from a female donor in good health, enrolled as a control in a pregnancy study. Material: peripheral blood, obtained after pregnancy.

The CDR3 here is CASSRVTVDTQYF. The CDR3 DNA reads as TGCGCCAGCAGCCGGGTGACAGTTGATACGCAGTATTTT. The rearrangement joins TRBV4-3 to TRBJ2-3, with a tentative D call TRBD1 (5 bases). Trimming stripped 4 bases from V and 6 bases from J, with 11 bases between. Germline lookup yields CDR1 LGHNA and CDR2 YSLEER. The CDR3 runs to 13 residues.